This passage covers 2 T cell receptor beta chains from one sample sequenced in a study of CXCR3-negative and CXCR3-positive naive CD8 T cells. Which antigens these TCRs recognize remains unknown. Through 5' RACE with UMI labels, the TRB cDNA libraries were prepared. From its re-call of the 5' RACE reads, TCRdb lists each CDR3 protein once, without DNA. This specimen shows 80,000 to 100,000 distinct CDR3 sequences; the ten leading clones hold 0.7% to 1%. General study points: CXCR3-positive naive cells had TRB CDR3s that were more hydrophobic than CXCR3-negative naive cells had.

Sequenced: naive CXCR3+ CD8+ T cells from blood. Indicated subset: CD45RO-CCR7+CD27+CD95- naive CD8+ T cells expressing CXCR3 (TNR3+). The receptor set was obtained from a human donor in good health. Some clones in this sample may be carry-over from other donors' samples.

V is TRBV7-2 and J is TRBJ1-5; the D call from TCRdb, TRBD1, cannot be confirmed without DNA. The germline V gene encodes CDR1 SGHTA and CDR2 FQGNSA. This CDR3 is 18 amino acids long. The CDR3 loop reads CASSLGATAGRSNQPQHF.

This rearrangement joins TRBV6-5 to TRBJ2-2; TCRdb names TRBD1, which stays unverified in the absence of DNA. Germline V gene sequence: CDR1 MNHEY, CDR2 SVGAGI. The CDR3 covers 15 residues. The CDR3 loop is CASSSDRMGTGELFF.